This TCR beta chain was identified during a study of cytomegalovirus exposure and HLA in healthy donors. Study findings and constraints: A later look showed TCR association rates differing by HLA locus, highest for DRB1 and lowest for HLA-C.

Vbeta (60) and Jbeta (13) primers were used in the PCR. The data were produced by immunoSEQ multiplex PCR, yet TCRdb's version contains in-frame clones alone and is incomplete. The sample records 200,000 to 300,000 clones, 84% being singletons. A word on this clone: The antigen is unknown.

This receptor was taken from a woman between 40 and 50 years old in good health and CMV-seropositive. The sample comprised PBMCs.

The CDR3, as DNA: TGTGCCAGCAGCAAGGGACAGGTCGGGGGGTCACCCCTCCACTTT. Its translation is CASSKGQVGGSPLHF. This chain joins TRBV6-5 and TRBJ1-6, with 8 bases lining up with TRBD1. The trim removed 6 bases at V and 10 bases at J, leaving 11 bases unmatched. The germline V gene encodes CDR1 MNHEY and CDR2 SVGAGI. This CDR3 has 15 residues.